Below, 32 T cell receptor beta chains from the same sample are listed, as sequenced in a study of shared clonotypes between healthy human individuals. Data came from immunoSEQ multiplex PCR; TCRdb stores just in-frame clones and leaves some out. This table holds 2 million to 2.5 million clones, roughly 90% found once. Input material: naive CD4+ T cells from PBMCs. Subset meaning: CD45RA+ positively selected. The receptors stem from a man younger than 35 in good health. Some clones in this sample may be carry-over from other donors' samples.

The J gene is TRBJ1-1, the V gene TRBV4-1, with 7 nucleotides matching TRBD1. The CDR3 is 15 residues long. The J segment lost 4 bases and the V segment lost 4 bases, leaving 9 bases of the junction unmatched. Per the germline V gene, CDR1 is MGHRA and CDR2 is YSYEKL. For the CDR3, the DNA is TGCGCCAGCAGCCGAATGGGACAGACGGGCACTGAAGCTTTCTTT. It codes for CASSRMGQTGTEAFF.

The CDR3 sequence: CASSQEWRTGTQYF. CDR3 coding DNA: TGTGCCAGCAGCCAAGAATGGAGGACGGGCACCCAGTACTTC. This chain links TRBV14 with TRBJ2-5; tentative D call: TRBD2 (5 bases). Germline V gene lookup returns CDR1 SGHDN and CDR2 FVKESK. The CDR3 is made up of 14 amino acids. Trimming removed 0 bases from V and 8 bases from J, with 13 bases in between. The full variable domain, in which reference TRBV14 and TRBJ2-5 provide the parts outside the CDR3, is EAGVTQFPSHSVIEKGQTVTLRCDPISGHDNLYWYRRVMGKEIKFLLHFVKESKQDESGMPNNRFLAERTGGTYSTLKVQPAELEDSGVYFCASSQEWRTGTQYFGPGTRLLVL.

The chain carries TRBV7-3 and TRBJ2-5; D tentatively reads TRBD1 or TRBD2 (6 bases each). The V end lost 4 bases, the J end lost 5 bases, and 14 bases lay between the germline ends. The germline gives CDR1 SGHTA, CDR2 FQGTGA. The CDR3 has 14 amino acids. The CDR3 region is CASSWGPSGETQYF. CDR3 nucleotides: TGTGCCAGCAGCTGGGGGCCGAGCGGGGAGACCCAGTACTTC. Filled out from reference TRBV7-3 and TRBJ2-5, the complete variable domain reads GAGVSQTPSNKVTEKGKYVELRCDPISGHTALYWYRQSLGQGPEFLIYFQGTGAADDSGLPNDRFFAVRPEGSVSTLKIQRTERGDSAVYLCASSWGPSGETQYFGPGTRLLVL.

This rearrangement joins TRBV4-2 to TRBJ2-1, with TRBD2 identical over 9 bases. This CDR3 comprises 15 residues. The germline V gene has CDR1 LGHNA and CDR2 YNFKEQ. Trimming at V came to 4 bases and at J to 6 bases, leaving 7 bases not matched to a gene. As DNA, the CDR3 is TGTGCCAGCAGCCTTAGCGGGAGTTTAGGCAATGAGCAGTTCTTC. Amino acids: CASSLSGSLGNEQFF.

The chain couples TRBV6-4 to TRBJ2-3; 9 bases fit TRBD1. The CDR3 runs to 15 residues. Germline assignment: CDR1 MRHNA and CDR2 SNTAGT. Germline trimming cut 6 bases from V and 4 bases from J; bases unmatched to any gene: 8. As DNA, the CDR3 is TGTGCCAGCAGCCCCGGGACAGGGATGGCAGATACGCAGTATTTT. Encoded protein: CASSPGTGMADTQYF.

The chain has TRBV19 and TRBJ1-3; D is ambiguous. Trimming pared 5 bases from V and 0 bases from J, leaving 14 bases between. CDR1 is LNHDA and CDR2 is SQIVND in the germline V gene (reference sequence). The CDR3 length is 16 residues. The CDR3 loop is CASSAPGQSSGNTIYF. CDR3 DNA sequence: TGTGCCAGTAGTGCCCCCGGGCAGAGCTCTGGAAACACCATATATTTT.

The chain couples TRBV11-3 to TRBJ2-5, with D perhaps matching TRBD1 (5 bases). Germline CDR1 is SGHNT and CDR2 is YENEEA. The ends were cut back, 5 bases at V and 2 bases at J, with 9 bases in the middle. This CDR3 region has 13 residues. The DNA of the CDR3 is TGTGCCAGCAGCCACAGGAGACAAGAGACCCAGTACTTC. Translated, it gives CASSHRRQETQYF.

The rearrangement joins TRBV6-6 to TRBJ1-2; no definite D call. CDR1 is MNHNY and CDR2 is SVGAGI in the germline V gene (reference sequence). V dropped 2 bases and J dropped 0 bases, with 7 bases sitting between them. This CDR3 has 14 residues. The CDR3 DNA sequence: TGTGCCAGCAGTTACACACAAGCTAACTATGGCTACACCTTC. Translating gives CASSYTQANYGYTF.

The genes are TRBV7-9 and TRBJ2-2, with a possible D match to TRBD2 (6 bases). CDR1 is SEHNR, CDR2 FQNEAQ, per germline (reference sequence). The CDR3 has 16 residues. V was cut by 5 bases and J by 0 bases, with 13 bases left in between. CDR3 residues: CASSPKPGANTGELFF. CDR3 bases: TGTGCCAGCAGCCCAAAACCGGGGGCGAACACCGGGGAGCTGTTTTTT.

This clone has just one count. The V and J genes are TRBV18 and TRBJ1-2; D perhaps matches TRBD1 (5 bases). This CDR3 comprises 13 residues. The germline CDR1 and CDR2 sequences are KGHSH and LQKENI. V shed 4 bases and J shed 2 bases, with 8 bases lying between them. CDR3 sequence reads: CASSHDSNYGYTF. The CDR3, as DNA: TGTGCCAGCTCACACGACAGCAACTATGGCTACACCTTC. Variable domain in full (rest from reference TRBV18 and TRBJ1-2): NAGVMQNPRHLVRRRGQEARLRCSPMKGHSHVYWYRQLPEEGLKFMVYLQKENIIDESGMPKERFSAEFPKEGPSILRIQQVVRGDSAAYFCASSHDSNYGYTFGSGTRLTVV.

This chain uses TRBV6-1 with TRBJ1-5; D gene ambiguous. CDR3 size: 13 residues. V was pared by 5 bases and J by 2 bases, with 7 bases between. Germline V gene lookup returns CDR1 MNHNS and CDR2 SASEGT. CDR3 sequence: CASSQERNQPQHF. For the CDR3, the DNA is TGTGCCAGCAGTCAGGAACGCAATCAGCCCCAGCATTTT.

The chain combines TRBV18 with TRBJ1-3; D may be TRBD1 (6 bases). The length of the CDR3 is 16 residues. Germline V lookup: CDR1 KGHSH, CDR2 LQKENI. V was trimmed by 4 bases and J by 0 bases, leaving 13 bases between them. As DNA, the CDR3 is TGTGCCAGCTCACAAGGAGGGGGAAGCTCTGGAAACACCATATATTTT. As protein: CASSQGGGSSGNTIYF. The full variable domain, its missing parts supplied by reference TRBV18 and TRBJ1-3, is NAGVMQNPRHLVRRRGQEARLRCSPMKGHSHVYWYRQLPEEGLKFMVYLQKENIIDESGMPKERFSAEFPKEGPSILRIQQVVRGDSAAYFCASSQGGGSSGNTIYFGEGSWLTVV.

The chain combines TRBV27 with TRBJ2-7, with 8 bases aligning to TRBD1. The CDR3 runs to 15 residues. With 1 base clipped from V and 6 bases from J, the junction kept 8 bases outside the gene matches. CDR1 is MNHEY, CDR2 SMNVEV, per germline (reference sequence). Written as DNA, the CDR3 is TGTGCCAGCAGTTTATTAGGGGACAGGCGGCGCGAGCAGTACTTC. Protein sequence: CASSLLGDRRREQYF.

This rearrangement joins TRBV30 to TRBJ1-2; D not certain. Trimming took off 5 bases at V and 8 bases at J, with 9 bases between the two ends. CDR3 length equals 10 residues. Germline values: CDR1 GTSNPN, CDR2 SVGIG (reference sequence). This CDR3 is CAWFVQGYTF. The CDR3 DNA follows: TGTGCCTGGTTCGTACAGGGCTACACCTTC.

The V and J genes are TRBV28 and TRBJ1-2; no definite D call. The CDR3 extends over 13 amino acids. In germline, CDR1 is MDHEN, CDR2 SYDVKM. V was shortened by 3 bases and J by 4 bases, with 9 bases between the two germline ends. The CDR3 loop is CASSFTRIYGYTF. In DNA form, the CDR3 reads TGTGCCAGCAGTTTTACAAGGATCTATGGCTACACCTTC.

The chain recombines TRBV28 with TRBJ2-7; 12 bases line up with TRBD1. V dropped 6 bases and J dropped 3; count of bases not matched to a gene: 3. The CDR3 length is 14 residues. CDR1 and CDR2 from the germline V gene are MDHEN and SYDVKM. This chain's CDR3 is CASRGTGGFYEQYF. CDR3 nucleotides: TGTGCCAGCAGGGGGACAGGGGGCTTCTACGAGCAGTACTTC.

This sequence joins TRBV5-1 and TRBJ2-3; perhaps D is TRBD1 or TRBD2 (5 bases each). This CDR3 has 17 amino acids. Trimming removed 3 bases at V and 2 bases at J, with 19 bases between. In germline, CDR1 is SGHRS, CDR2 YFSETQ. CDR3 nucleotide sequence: TGCGCCAGCAGCTCCTCGTTCGGGGCAGGGTTCACAGATACGCAGTATTTT. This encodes CASSSSFGAGFTDTQYF.

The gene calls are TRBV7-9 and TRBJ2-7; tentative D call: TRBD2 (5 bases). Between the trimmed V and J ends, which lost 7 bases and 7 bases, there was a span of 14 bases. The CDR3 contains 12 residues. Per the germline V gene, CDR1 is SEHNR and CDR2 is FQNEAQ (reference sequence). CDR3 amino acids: CASIKGSGEQYF. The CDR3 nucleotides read TGTGCCAGCATCAAGGGTTCGGGGGAGCAGTACTTC.

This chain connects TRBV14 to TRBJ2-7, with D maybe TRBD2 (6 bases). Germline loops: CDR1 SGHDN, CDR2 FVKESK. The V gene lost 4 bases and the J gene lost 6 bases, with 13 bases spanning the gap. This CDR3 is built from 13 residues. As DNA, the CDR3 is TGTGCCAGCAGCCCGGGACTTGGGGGCGAGCAGTACTTC. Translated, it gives CASSPGLGGEQYF.

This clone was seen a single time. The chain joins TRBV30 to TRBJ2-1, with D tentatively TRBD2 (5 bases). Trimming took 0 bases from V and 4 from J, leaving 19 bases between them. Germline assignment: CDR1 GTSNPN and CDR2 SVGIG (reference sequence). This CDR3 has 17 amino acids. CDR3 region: CAWSVVGRGRGYNEQFF. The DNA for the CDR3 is TGTGCCTGGAGTGTCGTTGGCCGCGGACGCGGGTACAATGAGCAGTTCTTC.

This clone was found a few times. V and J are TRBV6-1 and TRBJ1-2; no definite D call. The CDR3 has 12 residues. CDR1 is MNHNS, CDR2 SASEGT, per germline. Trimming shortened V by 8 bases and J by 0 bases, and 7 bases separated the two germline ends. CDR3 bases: TGTGCCAGCCGGAGAGCTAACTATGGCTACACCTTC. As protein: CASRRANYGYTF.

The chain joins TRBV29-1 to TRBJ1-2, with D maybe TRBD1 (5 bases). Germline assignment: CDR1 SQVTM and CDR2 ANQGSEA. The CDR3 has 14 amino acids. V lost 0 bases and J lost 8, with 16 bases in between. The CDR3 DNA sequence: TGCAGCGTTGAAGATCCCGAGGGGCTGTACGGCTACACCTTC. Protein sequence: CSVEDPEGLYGYTF.

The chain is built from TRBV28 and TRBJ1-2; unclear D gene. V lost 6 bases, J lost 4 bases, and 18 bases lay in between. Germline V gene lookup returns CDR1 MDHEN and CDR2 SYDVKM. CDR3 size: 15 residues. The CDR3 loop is CASRELNGPLYGYTF. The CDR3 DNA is TGTGCCAGCAGGGAATTAAACGGCCCCCTCTATGGCTACACCTTC.

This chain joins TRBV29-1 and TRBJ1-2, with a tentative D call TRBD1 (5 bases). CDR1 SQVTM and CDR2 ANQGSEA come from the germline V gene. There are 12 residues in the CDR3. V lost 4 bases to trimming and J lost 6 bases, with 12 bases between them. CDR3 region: CSVVGAGNGYTF. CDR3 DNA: TGCAGCGTTGTAGGGGCAGGGAATGGCTACACCTTC.

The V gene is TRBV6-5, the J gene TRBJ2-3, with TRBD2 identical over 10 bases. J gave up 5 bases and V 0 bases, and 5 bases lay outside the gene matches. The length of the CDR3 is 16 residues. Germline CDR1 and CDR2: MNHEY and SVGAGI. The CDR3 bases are TGTGCCAGCAGTTACTCGGCTAGCGGGAGTCTAGATACGCAGTATTTT. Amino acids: CASSYSASGSLDTQYF.

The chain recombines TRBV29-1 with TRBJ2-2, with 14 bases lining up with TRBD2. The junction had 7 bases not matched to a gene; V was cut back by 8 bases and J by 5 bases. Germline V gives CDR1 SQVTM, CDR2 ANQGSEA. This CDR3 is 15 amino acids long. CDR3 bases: TGCAGCACCACTGGGACTAGCGGGAGTACCGGGGAGCTGTTTTTT. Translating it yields CSTTGTSGSTGELFF.

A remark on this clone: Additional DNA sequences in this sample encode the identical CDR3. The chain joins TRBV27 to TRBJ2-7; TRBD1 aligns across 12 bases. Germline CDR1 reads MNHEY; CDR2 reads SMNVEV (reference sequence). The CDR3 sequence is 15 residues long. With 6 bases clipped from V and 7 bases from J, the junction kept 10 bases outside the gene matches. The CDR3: CASSPAGQGAGEQYF. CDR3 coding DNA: TGTGCCAGCAGCCCGGCGGGACAGGGGGCTGGGGAGCAGTACTTC.

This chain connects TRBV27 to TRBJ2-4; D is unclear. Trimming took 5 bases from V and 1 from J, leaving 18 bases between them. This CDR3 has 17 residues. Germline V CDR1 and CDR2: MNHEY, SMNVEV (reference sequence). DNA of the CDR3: TGTGCCAGCAGTCCCCCTCCCGGCGCACTGGCCAAAAACATTCAGTACTTC. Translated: CASSPPPGALAKNIQYF.

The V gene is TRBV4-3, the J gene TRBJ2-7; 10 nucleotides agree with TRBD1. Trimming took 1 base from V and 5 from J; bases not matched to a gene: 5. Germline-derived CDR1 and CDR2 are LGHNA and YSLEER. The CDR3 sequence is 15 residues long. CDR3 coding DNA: TGCGCCAGCAGCCAAGTTTGGACAGGGGGGAACGAGCAGTACTTC. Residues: CASSQVWTGGNEQYF.

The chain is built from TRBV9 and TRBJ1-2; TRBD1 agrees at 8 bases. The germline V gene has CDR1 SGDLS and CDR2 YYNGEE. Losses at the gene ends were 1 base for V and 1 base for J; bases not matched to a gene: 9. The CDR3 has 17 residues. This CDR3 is CASSVQDRGTINYGYTF. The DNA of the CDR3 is TGTGCCAGCAGCGTACAAGACAGGGGCACAATTAACTATGGCTACACCTTC.

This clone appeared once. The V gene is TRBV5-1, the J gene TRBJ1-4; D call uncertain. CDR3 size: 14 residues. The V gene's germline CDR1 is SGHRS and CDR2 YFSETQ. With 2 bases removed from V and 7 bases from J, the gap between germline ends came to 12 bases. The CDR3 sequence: CASSFAGKSEKLFF. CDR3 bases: TGCGCCAGCAGCTTTGCTGGGAAGAGTGAAAAACTGTTTTTT.

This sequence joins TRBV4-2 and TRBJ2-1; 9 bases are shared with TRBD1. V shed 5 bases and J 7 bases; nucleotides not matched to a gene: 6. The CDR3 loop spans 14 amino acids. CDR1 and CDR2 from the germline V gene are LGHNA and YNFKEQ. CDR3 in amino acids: CASSNDRGTNEQFF. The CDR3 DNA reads TGTGCCAGCAGCAACGACAGGGGGACGAATGAGCAGTTCTTC.